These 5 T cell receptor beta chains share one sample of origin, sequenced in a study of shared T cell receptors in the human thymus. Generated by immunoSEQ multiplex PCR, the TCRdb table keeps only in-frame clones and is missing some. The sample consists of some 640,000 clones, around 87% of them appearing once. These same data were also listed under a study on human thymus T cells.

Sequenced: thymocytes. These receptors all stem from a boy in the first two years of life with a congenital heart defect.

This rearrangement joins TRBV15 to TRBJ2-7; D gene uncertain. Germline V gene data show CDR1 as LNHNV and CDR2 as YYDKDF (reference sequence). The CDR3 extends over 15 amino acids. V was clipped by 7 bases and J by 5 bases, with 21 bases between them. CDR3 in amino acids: CATKPQNNSSNEQYF. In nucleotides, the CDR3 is TGTGCCACCAAACCACAAAACAACAGTTCCAACGAGCAGTACTTC.

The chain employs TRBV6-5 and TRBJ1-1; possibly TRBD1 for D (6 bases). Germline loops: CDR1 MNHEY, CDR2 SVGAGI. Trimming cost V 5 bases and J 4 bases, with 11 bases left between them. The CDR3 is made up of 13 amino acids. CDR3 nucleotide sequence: TGTGCCAGCAGTCCACAGGGATCCACTGAAGCTTTCTTT. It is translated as CASSPQGSTEAFF.

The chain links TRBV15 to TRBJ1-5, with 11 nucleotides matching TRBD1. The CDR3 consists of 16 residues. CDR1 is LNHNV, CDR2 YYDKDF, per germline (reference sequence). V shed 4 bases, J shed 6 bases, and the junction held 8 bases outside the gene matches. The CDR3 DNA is TGTGCCACCAGCACTAATGGACAGGGGGCTAGTCAGCCCCAGCATTTT. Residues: CATSTNGQGASQPQHF.

The CDR3 sequence is CSVEGLASRETQYF. CDR3 in DNA: TGCAGCGTTGAAGGACTGGCCTCCCGGGAGACCCAGTACTTC. The chain combines TRBV29-1 with TRBJ2-5, with unresolved D. This CDR3 spans 14 amino acids. Trimming removed 1 base at V and 5 bases at J, with 14 bases between. Per germline, CDR1 SQVTM and CDR2 ANQGSEA.

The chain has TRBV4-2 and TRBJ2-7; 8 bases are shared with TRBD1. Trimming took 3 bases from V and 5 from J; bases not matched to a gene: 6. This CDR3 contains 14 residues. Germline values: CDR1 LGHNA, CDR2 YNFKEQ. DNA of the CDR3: TGTGCCAGCAGCCACGGGACAGGTATAGACGAGCAGTACTTC. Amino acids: CASSHGTGIDEQYF.